The source of this TCR beta chain is a study of monozygotic twins with inflammatory bowel disease. The CDR3 totals 18 residues. Germline V gene sequence: CDR1 SGHRS, CDR2 YFSETQ. A total RNA quantity of roughly 3,300 ng went into each TCR library. Reprocessing the 5' RACE reads, TCRdb reports a single entry for every CDR3 protein and omits DNA. The sample's table shows under 200,000 distinct CDR3 sequences. Input material: blood. The receptor's source is a human donor with ulcerative colitis or Crohn's disease, or a healthy co-twin of an affected twin (not recorded which). The V call is TRBV5-1, the J call TRBJ2-3; the D call from TCRdb, TRBD2, cannot be confirmed without DNA. The CDR3: CASRGSQVGRTSTDTQYF.